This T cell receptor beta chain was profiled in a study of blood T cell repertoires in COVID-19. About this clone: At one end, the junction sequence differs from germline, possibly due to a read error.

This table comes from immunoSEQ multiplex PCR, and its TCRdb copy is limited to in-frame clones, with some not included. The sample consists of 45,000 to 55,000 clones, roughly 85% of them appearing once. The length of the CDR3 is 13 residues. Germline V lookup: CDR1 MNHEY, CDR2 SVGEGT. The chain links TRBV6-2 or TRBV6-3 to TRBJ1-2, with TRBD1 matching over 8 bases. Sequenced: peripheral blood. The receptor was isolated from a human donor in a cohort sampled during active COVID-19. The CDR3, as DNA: TGTGCCAGCAGTTACGGCGGACAGGGCCAGTTCCCCTTC. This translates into CASSYGGQGQFPF.